The 12 T cell receptor beta chains given below trace back to one sample, sequenced in a study of blood T cells in healthy people across ages. A second PCR of roughly 7 to 11 cycles used a sample-barcoded 5' primer and a J-beta primer mix. TCRdb re-called the 5' RACE reads with MiXCR, one entry per CDR3 protein. This table holds about 800,000 distinct CDR3 sequences, 58% found once. The sample comprised blood. The receptors derive from a man aged 25 to 45 in good health.

The V and J genes are TRBV4-1 and TRBJ2-7; 7 nucleotides line up with TRBD1. Per the germline V gene, CDR1 is MGHRA and CDR2 is YSYEKL. The V and J ends lost 4 bases and 3 bases, in that order; junction bases with no gene match: 12. The length of the CDR3 is 16 residues. The CDR3 coding sequence is TGCGCCAGCAGCCCTAATTACGACAGGGAGCTCTACGAGCAGTACTTC. Translation: CASSPNYDRELYEQYF.

Only a few counts were recorded for this clonotype. The V call is TRBV20-1, the J call TRBJ2-7; weak D call: TRBD2 (6 bases). The CDR3 extends over 15 amino acids. Germline V lookup: CDR1 DFQATT, CDR2 SNEGSKA (reference sequence). V was trimmed by 6 bases and J by 2 bases, leaving 20 bases between them. CDR3 protein: CSARRPSSEAYEQYF. For the CDR3, the DNA is TGCAGTGCCAGGCGACCCTCTAGCGAAGCCTACGAGCAGTACTTC.

This chain uses TRBV29-1 with TRBJ1-2; D gene ambiguous. V lost 6 bases to trimming and J lost 4 bases, with 15 bases between them. The CDR3 has 13 residues. Looked up from germline, CDR1 is SQVTM and CDR2 is ANQGSEA. The CDR3 protein is CSVQGGLSYGYTF. CDR3 coding DNA: TGCAGCGTCCAAGGCGGGCTGAGCTATGGCTACACCTTC.

The chain has TRBV28 and TRBJ2-1, with TRBD2 identical over 12 bases. Germline values: CDR1 MDHEN, CDR2 SYDVKM. This CDR3 contains 15 residues. V shed 4 bases, J shed 6 bases, and the junction held 4 bases outside the gene matches. CDR3 in DNA: TGTGCCAGCAGTTCGCCTAGCGGGAGGGCCAATGAGCAGTTCTTC. It translates to CASSSPSGRANEQFF.

V is TRBV11-1 and J is TRBJ2-1, with D perhaps TRBD1 (5 bases). The CDR3 sequence is 18 residues long. In germline, CDR1 is SGHAT, CDR2 FQDESV (reference sequence). V was clipped by 5 bases and J by 5 bases, with 25 bases between them. This chain's CDR3 is CASSPRLGDGAGHNEQFF. In DNA form, the CDR3 reads TGTGCCAGCAGCCCTAGATTGGGTGATGGGGCTGGTCACAATGAGCAGTTCTTC.

In its sample, this clonotype was seen many times. The chain combines TRBV5-5 with TRBJ2-1; the match to TRBD2 covers 7 bases. The CDR3 sequence is 16 residues long. Germline V gene sequence: CDR1 SGHKS, CDR2 YYEKEE (reference sequence). V shed 4 bases, J shed 3 bases, and the junction held 10 bases outside the gene matches. CDR3: CASSRLIGGIYNEQFF. The CDR3, as DNA: TGTGCCAGCAGCCGTTTAATCGGGGGGATCTACAATGAGCAGTTCTTC.

The V gene is TRBV6-2 or TRBV6-3, the J gene TRBJ2-1; TRBD2 is a possible D gene (6 bases). The CDR3 runs to 17 residues. From germline, CDR1 is MNHEY and CDR2 SVGEGT. The V and J ends lost 6 bases and 0 bases respectively, with 18 bases between them. CDR3: CASSTLRGTSSYNEQFF. The CDR3 DNA is TGTGCCAGCAGCACACTTCGGGGGACGAGCTCCTACAATGAGCAGTTCTTC.

Note on this clonotype: A much more abundant neighbour one base away suggests this may be a read error. The chain links TRBV4-3 to TRBJ2-1, with 8 positions matching TRBD2. The DNA end favors TRBJ2-7, so the J call may be wrong. CDR3 size: 16 residues. The germline V gene has CDR1 LGHNA and CDR2 YSLEER. CDR3 amino acids: CASSQENSGNYNEQYF. The CDR3 DNA is TGCGCCAGCAGCCAAGAAAATAGCGGGAACTACAATGAGCAGTACTTC.

The chain carries TRBV7-2 and TRBJ2-1; 11 bases fit TRBD2. V lost 1 base, J lost 7 bases, and 15 bases stayed unmatched. Germline CDR1 SGHTA, CDR2 FQGNSA. This CDR3 spans 19 amino acids. The CDR3 DNA follows: TGTGCCAGCAGCTTAGAACCGGGACTAGCGGTCTTAAATGGGAATGAGCAGTTCTTC. Protein sequence: CASSLEPGLAVLNGNEQFF.

The genes are TRBV29-1 and TRBJ2-1; D call uncertain. This CDR3 has 12 residues. Germline assignment: CDR1 SQVTM and CDR2 ANQGSEA. The ends were cut back, 3 bases at V and 1 base at J, with 4 bases in the middle. CDR3 in DNA: TGCAGCGTTGATAGATCCTACAATGAGCAGTTCTTC. Protein product: CSVDRSYNEQFF.

This rearrangement joins TRBV12-3 or TRBV12-4 to TRBJ2-3, with a weak D call TRBD2 (7 bases). The CDR3 sequence is 15 residues long. V was clipped by 1 base and J by 3 bases, with 11 bases between them. The CDR3 sequence: CASSLGGGETDTQYF. The CDR3 DNA sequence: TGTGCCAGCAGTTTAGGAGGGGGGGAGACAGATACGCAGTATTTT.

This clonotype showed up just once. This chain links TRBV4-3 with TRBJ2-1; no clear D. The CDR3 has 15 amino acids. The germline V and J ends were trimmed by 0 bases and 5 bases, with 11 bases remaining between them. The germline gives CDR1 LGHNA, CDR2 YSLEER. CDR3 sequence reads: CASSQEGLPNNEQFF. The CDR3 DNA reads TGCGCCAGCAGCCAAGAAGGGCTACCTAACAATGAGCAGTTCTTC.